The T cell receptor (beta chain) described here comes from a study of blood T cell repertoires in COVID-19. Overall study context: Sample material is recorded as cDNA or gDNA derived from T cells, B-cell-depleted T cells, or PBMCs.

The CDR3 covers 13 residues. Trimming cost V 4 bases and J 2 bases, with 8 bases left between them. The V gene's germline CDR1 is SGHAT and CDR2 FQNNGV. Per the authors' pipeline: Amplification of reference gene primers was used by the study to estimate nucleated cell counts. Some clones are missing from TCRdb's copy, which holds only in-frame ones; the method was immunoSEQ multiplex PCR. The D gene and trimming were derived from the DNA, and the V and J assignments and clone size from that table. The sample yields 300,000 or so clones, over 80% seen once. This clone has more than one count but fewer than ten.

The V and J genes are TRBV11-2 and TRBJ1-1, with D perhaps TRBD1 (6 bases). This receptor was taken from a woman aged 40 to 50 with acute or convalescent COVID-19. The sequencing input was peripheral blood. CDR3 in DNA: TGTGCCAGCAGCTCACAGGGCAACACTGAAGCTTTCTTT. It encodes CASSSQGNTEAFF.